Each of the 27 T cell receptor beta chains below was sequenced from the same sample in a study of OX40 agonist ivuxolimab in advanced cancers. The table came from immunoSEQ multiplex PCR; TCRdb's copy has only in-frame clones and leaves some out. The table has 70,000 to 80,000 clones, approximately 84% seen once. The sequences come from CD4+ or CD8+ T cells sorted from blood, collected in a trial of the OX40 agonist ivuxolimab. The receptors stem from an adult with an advanced solid tumor such as melanoma, head and neck, liver or kidney cancer.

The V and J genes are TRBV11-3 and TRBJ2-1; 13 nucleotides line up with TRBD2. V lost 4 bases to trimming and J lost 7 bases; unmatched junction nucleotides: 7. The CDR3 is 16 amino acids. CDR1 and CDR2 from the germline V gene are SGHNT and YENEEA. CDR3 amino acids: CASSSPGLAGLNEQFF. CDR3 coding DNA: TGTGCCAGCAGCTCGCCGGGACTAGCGGGATTAAATGAGCAGTTCTTC.

This chain links TRBV19 with TRBJ2-5, with 10 bases matching TRBD1. Trimming removed 5 bases from V and 3 bases from J; junction bases left unmatched: 6. Germline V CDR1 and CDR2: LNHDA, SQIVND (reference sequence). This CDR3 has 15 residues. The CDR3 DNA reads as TGTGCCAGTAGTGCATTCGGGACAGGGGAAGAGACCCAGTACTTC. Encoded protein: CASSAFGTGEETQYF.

The chain joins TRBV5-1 to TRBJ1-4; 8 bases are shared with TRBD1. Germline V CDR1 and CDR2: SGHRS, YFSETQ. The CDR3 consists of 14 residues. V lost 4 bases and J lost 8; bases outside the gene matches: 7. Here the CDR3 reads CASSLGQVREKLFF. For the CDR3, the DNA is TGCGCCAGCAGCCTGGGACAGGTCCGGGAAAAACTGTTTTTT.

This chain uses TRBV5-1 with TRBJ1-1, with 8 bases lining up with TRBD1. Looked up from germline, CDR1 is SGHRS and CDR2 is YFSETQ. After removal of 0 bases from V and 8 bases from J, the junction contained 6 bases not matched to a gene. The CDR3 contains 14 residues. The CDR3 protein is CASSLAPGGAEAFF. The CDR3, as DNA: TGCGCCAGCAGCTTGGCACCAGGGGGCGCGGAAGCTTTCTTT.

The J gene is TRBJ1-5, the V gene TRBV18; tentative D call: TRBD1 (6 bases). V lost 6 bases to trimming and J lost 5 bases, with 17 bases between them. This CDR3 has 15 residues. Germline V lookup: CDR1 KGHSH, CDR2 LQKENI. CDR3 nucleotides: TGTGCCAGCTCCCAACTGGGGGGGCCCGATCAGCCCCAGCATTTT. Encoded protein: CASSQLGGPDQPQHF.

In its sample, this clone was seen once. The chain links TRBV6-1 to TRBJ2-5, with TRBD1 matching 7 bases. Matching the DNA end better, TRBJ2-7 makes the J call doubtful. This CDR3 comprises 14 residues. CDR1 and CDR2 (germline): MNHNS, SASEGT. CDR3 DNA: TGTGCCAGCAGTGAACGCGGACAGGCCTACGAGCAGTACTTC. This gives the protein CASSERGQAYEQYF.

V usage is TRBV27 and J usage is TRBJ2-4, with D unresolved. The CDR3 runs to 15 residues. Trimming took off 4 bases at V and 0 bases at J, with 10 bases between the two ends. The germline CDR1 and CDR2 sequences are MNHEY and SMNVEV (reference sequence). The CDR3, as DNA: TGTGCCAGCAGTTCAGCCGGTGGAGCCAAAAACATTCAGTACTTC. It yields the protein CASSSAGGAKNIQYF.

The rearrangement joins TRBV6-1 to TRBJ1-5; a possible D gene is TRBD1 (6 bases). CDR1 and CDR2 from the germline V gene are MNHNS and SASEGT. The V end lost 4 bases, the J end lost 0 bases, and 16 bases lay between the germline ends. The CDR3 is 17 residues long. CDR3 amino acids: CASSGPVGGYSNQPQHF. CDR3 nucleotides: TGTGCCAGCAGTGGCCCCGTAGGGGGGTATAGCAATCAGCCCCAGCATTTT.

The chain has TRBV18 and TRBJ2-2, with D possibly matching TRBD2 (5 bases). V lost 6 bases, J lost 2 bases, and 16 bases lay in between. In germline, CDR1 is KGHSH, CDR2 LQKENI. The CDR3 sequence is 16 residues long. CDR3 protein: CASSPRAVGNTGELFF. The CDR3 nucleotides are TGTGCCAGCTCCCCGCGGGCAGTGGGCAACACCGGGGAGCTGTTTTTT.

The rearrangement uses TRBV4-1 and TRBJ2-2; TRBD1 matches 7 bases. This CDR3 contains 19 residues. V lost 0 bases to trimming and J lost 4 bases; unmatched junction nucleotides: 14. Germline CDR1 and CDR2: MGHRA and YSYEKL. The CDR3 loop reads CASSQDRGLRGRSTGELFF. The CDR3 DNA is TGCGCCAGCAGCCAAGATAGGGGGCTCAGGGGTCGAAGCACCGGGGAGCTGTTTTTT.

The chain couples TRBV7-2 to TRBJ2-1; 9 bases are a match to TRBD2. V lost 5 bases and J lost 10; bases outside the gene matches: 6. Germline CDR1 and CDR2: SGHTA and FQGNSA. The CDR3 extends over 13 amino acids. The CDR3 nucleotides read TGTGCCAGCAGCCCCATAGGGACTAGCGAGCAGTTCTTC. It encodes CASSPIGTSEQFF.

V is TRBV18 and J is TRBJ2-4, with a tentative D call TRBD2 (5 bases). With 1 base removed from V and 4 bases from J, the gap between germline ends came to 11 bases. Germline V lookup: CDR1 KGHSH, CDR2 LQKENI. This CDR3 region has 15 residues. CDR3 sequence: CASSPLASIKNIQYF. DNA of the CDR3: TGTGCCAGCTCACCACTAGCGTCTATAAAAAACATTCAGTACTTC.

This chain links TRBV5-8 with TRBJ1-1, with 7 bases lining up with TRBD1. The V gene's germline CDR1 is SGHTS and CDR2 YDEGEE. After removal of 5 bases from V and 5 bases from J, the junction contained 9 bases not matched to a gene. The CDR3 is made up of 14 amino acids. CDR3 region: CASSHGTVGTEAFF. The CDR3, as DNA: TGTGCCAGCAGTCACGGGACAGTGGGTACTGAAGCTTTCTTT.

The V and J genes are TRBV29-1 and TRBJ1-1, with a tentative D call TRBD1 (5 bases). The V gene's germline CDR1 is SQVTM and CDR2 ANQGSEA. The CDR3 contains 14 residues. V was trimmed by 4 bases and J by 3 bases, leaving 15 bases between them. Here the CDR3 reads CSVAVGARDTEAFF. CDR3 bases: TGCAGCGTTGCGGTTGGGGCCCGGGACACTGAAGCTTTCTTT.

This clone has only one observation. The chain carries TRBV5-1 and TRBJ2-1; 7 bases map to TRBD2. The germline gives CDR1 SGHRS, CDR2 YFSETQ. Germline trimming cut 0 bases from V and 6 bases from J; bases unmatched to any gene: 3. This CDR3 contains 14 residues. CDR3 region: CASSLASGLNEQFF. The CDR3 coding sequence is TGCGCCAGCAGCTTGGCTAGCGGCCTCAATGAGCAGTTCTTC.

The V call is TRBV6-1, the J call TRBJ1-3; D perhaps matches TRBD1 (6 bases). Germline loops: CDR1 MNHNS, CDR2 SASEGT. The CDR3 has 13 residues. V was cut by 4 bases and J by 4 bases, with 8 bases left in between. The CDR3 here is CASSVQGGNTIYF. DNA of the CDR3: TGTGCCAGCAGTGTACAGGGAGGAAACACCATATATTTT.

The V gene is TRBV5-6, the J gene TRBJ2-2; tentatively, D is TRBD1 (5 bases). Germline loops: CDR1 SGHDT, CDR2 YYEEEE. The CDR3 is 16 amino acids. V dropped 2 bases and J dropped 4 bases, with 15 bases sitting between them. The CDR3 protein is CASSFSGARFTGELFF. Written as DNA, the CDR3 is TGTGCCAGCAGCTTTAGTGGGGCGCGGTTCACCGGGGAGCTGTTTTTT.

This rearrangement joins TRBV5-4 to TRBJ2-2, with 7 bases fitting TRBD2. Trimming cost V 0 bases and J 4 bases; bases outside gene matches: 6. CDR1 is SGHNT and CDR2 is YYREEE in the germline V gene (reference sequence). This CDR3 is built from 16 residues. The CDR3 region is CASSLAAGRLTGELFF. CDR3 DNA: TGTGCCAGCAGCTTGGCAGCGGGACGGCTCACCGGGGAGCTGTTTTTT.

This chain joins TRBV7-2 and TRBJ2-3; TRBD2 matches 12 bases. This CDR3 has 16 amino acids. The germline gives CDR1 SGHTA, CDR2 FQGNSA. V shed 4 bases, J shed 6 bases, and the junction held 8 bases outside the gene matches. The CDR3 loop is CASSSNLAGGGDTQYF. CDR3 in DNA: TGTGCCAGCAGCTCCAATCTAGCGGGAGGGGGCGATACGCAGTATTTT.

The table lists this clone with a count of one. The rearrangement links TRBV6-5 to TRBJ2-3; no reliable D call. CDR1 is MNHEY and CDR2 is SVGAGI in the germline V gene. The length of the CDR3 is 15 residues. The V end lost 6 bases, the J end lost 0 bases, and 13 bases lay between the germline ends. CDR3 nucleotides: TGTGCCAGCAGCCGCGCTTCAGGCAGCACAGATACGCAGTATTTT. Protein product: CASSRASGSTDTQYF.

The chain employs TRBV7-9 and TRBJ2-5; D gene unclear. Germline V gene lookup returns CDR1 SEHNR and CDR2 FQNEAQ (reference sequence). Between the trimmed V and J ends, which lost 5 bases and 2 bases, there was a span of 3 bases. This CDR3 region has 11 residues. The CDR3 here is CASSEQETQYF. DNA for the CDR3: TGTGCCAGCAGCGAGCAAGAGACCCAGTACTTC.

This clone was recorded once. V gene TRBV7-9 combines with J gene TRBJ2-1; D uncertain. Trimming pared 1 base from V and 5 bases from J, leaving 18 bases between. This CDR3 has 17 residues. Germline V lookup: CDR1 SEHNR, CDR2 FQNEAQ (reference sequence). CDR3 bases: TGTGCCAGCAGCTTAGAGGTGGGCGGCGCCAAAGACAATGAGCAGTTCTTC. This encodes CASSLEVGGAKDNEQFF. Drawing the rest from reference TRBV7-9 and TRBJ2-1, the complete variable domain is DTGVSQNPRHKITKRGQNVTFRCDPISEHNRLYWYRQTLGQGPEFLTYFQNEAQLEKSRLLSDRFSAERPKGSFSTLEIQRTEQGDSAMYLCASSLEVGGAKDNEQFFGPGTRLTVL.

The V call is TRBV7-2, the J call TRBJ2-1; TRBD1 is a possible D gene (6 bases). CDR1 and CDR2 (germline): SGHTA, FQGNSA. CDR3 length: 15 residues. The V end was cut by 7 bases, the J end by 4 bases, with 17 bases between. CDR3 bases: TGTGCCAGCACTGTCGGGACATACACATACAATGAGCAGTTCTTC. Protein product: CASTVGTYTYNEQFF. The variable domain in full, with the rest retrieved from reference TRBV7-2 and TRBJ2-1, is GAGVSQSPSNKVTEKGKDVELRCDPISGHTALYWYRQSLGQGLEFLIYFQGNSAPDKSGLPSDRFSAERTGGSVSTLTIQRTQQEDSAVYLCASTVGTYTYNEQFFGPGTRLTVL.

The chain uses TRBV19 and TRBJ2-6; 10 nucleotides align to TRBD1. V lost 8 bases, J lost 3 bases, and 13 bases stayed unmatched. The CDR3 extends over 18 amino acids. CDR1 and CDR2 from the germline V gene are LNHDA and SQIVND (reference sequence). The CDR3 here is CASRGRDRGDNGANVLTF. CDR3 nucleotides: TGTGCCAGTCGGGGCCGGGACAGGGGAGACAATGGGGCCAACGTCCTGACTTTC.

The chain recombines TRBV6-1 with TRBJ2-1; TRBD1 matches 9 bases. After removal of 4 bases from V and 15 bases from J, the junction contained 7 bases not matched to a gene. CDR3 length: 12 residues. The V gene's germline CDR1 is MNHNS and CDR2 SASEGT. The DNA for the CDR3 is TGTGCCAGCAGTGCGAACAGGGGGCGACCGTTCTTC. It codes for CASSANRGRPFF.

The chain has TRBV27 and TRBJ1-2, with D perhaps TRBD1 (5 bases). The CDR3 runs 13 residues. Trimming left V 5 bases short and J 3 bases short, with 10 bases between. CDR1 is MNHEY and CDR2 is SMNVEV in the germline V gene (reference sequence). In DNA, the CDR3 is TGTGCCAGCAGTGTGCTGGGGGACTATGGCTACACCTTC. Amino acids: CASSVLGDYGYTF.

The rearrangement links TRBV28 to TRBJ1-4; 7 positions agree with TRBD1. Germline V lookup: CDR1 MDHEN, CDR2 SYDVKM. The CDR3 covers 15 residues. After removal of 5 bases from V and 7 bases from J, the junction contained 10 bases not matched to a gene. This CDR3 is CASSVPQGLGEKLFF. The CDR3 DNA reads as TGTGCCAGCAGTGTACCACAGGGGTTGGGTGAAAAACTGTTTTTT.